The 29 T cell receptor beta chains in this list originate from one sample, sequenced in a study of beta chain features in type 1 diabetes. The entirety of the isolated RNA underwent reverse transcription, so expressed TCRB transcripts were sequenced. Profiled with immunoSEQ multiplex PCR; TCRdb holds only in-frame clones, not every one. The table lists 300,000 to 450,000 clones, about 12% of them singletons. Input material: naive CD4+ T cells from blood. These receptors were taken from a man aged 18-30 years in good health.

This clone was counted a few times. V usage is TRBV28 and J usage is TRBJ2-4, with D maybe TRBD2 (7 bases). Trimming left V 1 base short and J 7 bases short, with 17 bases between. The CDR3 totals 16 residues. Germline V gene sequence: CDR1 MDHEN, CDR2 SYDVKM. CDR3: CASSLYGRGAGNIQYF. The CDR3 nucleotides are TGTGCCAGCAGTTTATACGGTCGGGGGGCGGGGAACATTCAGTACTTC.

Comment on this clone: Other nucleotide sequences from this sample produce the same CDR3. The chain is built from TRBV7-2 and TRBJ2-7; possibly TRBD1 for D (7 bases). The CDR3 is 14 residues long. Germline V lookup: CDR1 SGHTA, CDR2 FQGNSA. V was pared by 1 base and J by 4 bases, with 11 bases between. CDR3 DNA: TGTGCCAGCAGCTTAGAAGCAGGGGGGTACGAGCAGTACTTC. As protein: CASSLEAGGYEQYF.

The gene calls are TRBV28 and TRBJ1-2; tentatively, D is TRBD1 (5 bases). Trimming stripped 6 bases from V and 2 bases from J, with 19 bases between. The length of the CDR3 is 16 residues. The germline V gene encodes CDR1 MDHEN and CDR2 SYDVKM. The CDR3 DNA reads TGTGCCAGCAGCACCCCGGCGGGGACCAAGAACTATGGCTACACCTTC. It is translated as CASSTPAGTKNYGYTF.

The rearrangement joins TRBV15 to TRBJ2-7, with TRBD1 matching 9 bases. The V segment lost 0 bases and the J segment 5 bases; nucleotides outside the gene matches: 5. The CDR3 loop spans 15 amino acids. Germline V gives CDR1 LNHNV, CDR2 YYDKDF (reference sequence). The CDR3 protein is CATSRDRDRDHEQYF. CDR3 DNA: TGTGCCACCAGCAGAGATAGGGACAGGGATCACGAGCAGTACTTC.

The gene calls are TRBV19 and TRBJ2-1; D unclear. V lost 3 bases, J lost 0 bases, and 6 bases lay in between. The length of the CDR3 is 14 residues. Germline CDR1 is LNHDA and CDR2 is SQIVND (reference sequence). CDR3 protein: CASSISSSYNEQFF. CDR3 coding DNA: TGTGCCAGTAGTATCTCGAGCTCCTACAATGAGCAGTTCTTC.

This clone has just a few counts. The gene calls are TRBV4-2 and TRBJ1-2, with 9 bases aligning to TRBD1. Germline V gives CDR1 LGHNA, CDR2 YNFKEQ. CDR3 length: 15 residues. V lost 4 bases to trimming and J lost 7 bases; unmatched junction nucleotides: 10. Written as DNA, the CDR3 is TGTGCCAGCAGCCTGCCGGGACAGGGAAGGGCTGGCTACACCTTC. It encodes CASSLPGQGRAGYTF.

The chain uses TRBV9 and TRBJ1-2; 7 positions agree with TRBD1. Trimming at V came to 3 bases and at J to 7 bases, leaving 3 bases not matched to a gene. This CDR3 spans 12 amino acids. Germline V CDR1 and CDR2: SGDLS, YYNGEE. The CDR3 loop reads CASSAHRGGYTF. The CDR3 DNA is TGTGCCAGCAGCGCACACAGGGGTGGCTACACCTTC.

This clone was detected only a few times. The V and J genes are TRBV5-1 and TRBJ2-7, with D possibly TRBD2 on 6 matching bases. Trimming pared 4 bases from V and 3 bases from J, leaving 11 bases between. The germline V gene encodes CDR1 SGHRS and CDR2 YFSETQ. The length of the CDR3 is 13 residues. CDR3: CASSPGLGYEQYF. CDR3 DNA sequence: TGCGCCAGCAGCCCGGGACTCGGCTACGAGCAGTACTTC.

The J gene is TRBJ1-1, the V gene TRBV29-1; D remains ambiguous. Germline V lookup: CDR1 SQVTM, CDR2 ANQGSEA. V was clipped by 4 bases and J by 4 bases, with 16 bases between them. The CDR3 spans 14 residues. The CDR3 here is CSVATFSSGTEAFF. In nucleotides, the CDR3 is TGCAGCGTTGCCACTTTTTCGAGCGGCACTGAAGCTTTCTTT.

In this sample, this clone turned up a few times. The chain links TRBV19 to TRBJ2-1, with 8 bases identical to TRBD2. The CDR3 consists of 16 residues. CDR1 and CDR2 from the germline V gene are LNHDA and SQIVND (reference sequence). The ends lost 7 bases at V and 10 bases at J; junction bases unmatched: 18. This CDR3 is CASTLGTAGVDGEQFF. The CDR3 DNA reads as TGTGCCAGTACGCTTGGAACAGCGGGGGTCGATGGGGAGCAGTTCTTC.

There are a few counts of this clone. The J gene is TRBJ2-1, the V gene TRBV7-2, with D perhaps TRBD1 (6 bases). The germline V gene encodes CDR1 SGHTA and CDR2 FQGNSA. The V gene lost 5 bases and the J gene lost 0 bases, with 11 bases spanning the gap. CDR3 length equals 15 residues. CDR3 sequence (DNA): TGTGCCAGCAGCCCGAGAGGGGGCTCCTACAATGAGCAGTTCTTC. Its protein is CASSPRGGSYNEQFF.

The CDR3 bases are TGTGCCAGCAGCGTAGGCTCGGGAGAGTACAATGAGCAGTTCTTC. Translated, it gives CASSVGSGEYNEQFF. The V and J genes are TRBV9 and TRBJ2-1; tentative D call: TRBD2 (6 bases). The V gene's germline CDR1 is SGDLS and CDR2 YYNGEE. With 0 bases removed from V and 4 bases from J, the gap between germline ends came to 11 bases. This CDR3 contains 15 residues.

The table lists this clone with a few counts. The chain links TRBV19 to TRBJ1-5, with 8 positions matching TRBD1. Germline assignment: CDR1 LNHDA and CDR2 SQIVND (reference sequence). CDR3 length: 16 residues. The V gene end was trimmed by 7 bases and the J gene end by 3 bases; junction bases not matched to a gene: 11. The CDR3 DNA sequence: TGTGCCAGTAAGGGATGGGCAGGGGGCCTCAATCAGCCCCAGCATTTT. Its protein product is CASKGWAGGLNQPQHF.

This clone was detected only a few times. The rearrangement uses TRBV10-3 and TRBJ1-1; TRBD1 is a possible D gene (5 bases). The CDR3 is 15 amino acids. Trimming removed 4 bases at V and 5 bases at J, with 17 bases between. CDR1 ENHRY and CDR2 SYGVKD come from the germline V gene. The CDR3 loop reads CAISVQGTPGTEAFF. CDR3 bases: TGTGCCATCAGTGTGCAGGGTACCCCTGGGACTGAAGCTTTCTTT.

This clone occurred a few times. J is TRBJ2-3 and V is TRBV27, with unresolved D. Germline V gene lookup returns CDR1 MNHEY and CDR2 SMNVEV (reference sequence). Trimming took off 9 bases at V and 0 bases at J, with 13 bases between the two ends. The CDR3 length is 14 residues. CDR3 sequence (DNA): TGTGCCAGGTACTTCATATCTAGCACAGATACGCAGTATTTT. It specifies CARYFISSTDTQYF.

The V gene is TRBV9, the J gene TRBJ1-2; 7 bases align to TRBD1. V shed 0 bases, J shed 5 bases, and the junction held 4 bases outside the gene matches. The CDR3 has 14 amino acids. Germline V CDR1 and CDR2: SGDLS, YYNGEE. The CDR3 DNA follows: TGTGCCAGCAGCGTAGGTGAGACAGGGTATGGCTACACCTTC. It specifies CASSVGETGYGYTF. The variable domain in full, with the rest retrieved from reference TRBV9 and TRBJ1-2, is DSGVTQTPKHLITATGQRVTLRCSPRSGDLSVYWYQQSLDQGLQFLIQYYNGEERAKGNILERFSAQQFPDLHSELNLSSLELGDSALYFCASSVGETGYGYTFGSGTRLTVV.

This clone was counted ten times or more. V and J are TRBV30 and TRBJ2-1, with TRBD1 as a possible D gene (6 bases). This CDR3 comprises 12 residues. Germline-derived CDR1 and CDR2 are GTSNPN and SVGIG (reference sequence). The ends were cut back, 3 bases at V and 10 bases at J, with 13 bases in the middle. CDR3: CAWSKQGGEQFF. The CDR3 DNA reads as TGTGCCTGGAGCAAACAGGGCGGCGAGCAGTTCTTC. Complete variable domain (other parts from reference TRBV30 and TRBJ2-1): SQTIHQWPATLVQPVGSPLSLECTVEGTSNPNLYWYRQAAGRGLQLLFYSVGIGQISSEVPQNLSASRPQDRQFILSSKKLLLSDSGFYLCAWSKQGGEQFFGPGTRLTVL.

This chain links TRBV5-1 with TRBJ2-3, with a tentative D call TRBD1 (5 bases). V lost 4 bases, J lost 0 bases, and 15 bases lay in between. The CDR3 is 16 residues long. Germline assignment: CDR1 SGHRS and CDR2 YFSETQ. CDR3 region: CASSLSTARSTDTQYF. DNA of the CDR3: TGCGCCAGCAGCCTATCGACAGCGCGTAGCACAGATACGCAGTATTTT. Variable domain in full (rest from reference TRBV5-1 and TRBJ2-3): KAGVTQTPRYLIKTRGQQVTLSCSPISGHRSVSWYQQTPGQGLQFLFEYFSETQRNKGNFPGRFSGRQFSNSRSEMNVSTLELGDSALYLCASSLSTARSTDTQYFGPGTRLTVL.

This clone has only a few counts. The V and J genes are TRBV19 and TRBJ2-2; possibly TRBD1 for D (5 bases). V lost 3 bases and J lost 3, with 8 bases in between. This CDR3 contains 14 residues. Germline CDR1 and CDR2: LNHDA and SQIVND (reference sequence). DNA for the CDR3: TGTGCCAGTAGTATGACAGCATACACCGGGGAGCTGTTTTTT. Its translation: CASSMTAYTGELFF.

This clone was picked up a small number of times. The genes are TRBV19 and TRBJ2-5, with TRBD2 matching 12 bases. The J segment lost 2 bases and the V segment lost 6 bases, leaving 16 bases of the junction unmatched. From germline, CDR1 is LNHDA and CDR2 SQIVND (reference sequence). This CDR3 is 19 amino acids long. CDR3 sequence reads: CASRGPLSTSGRGQETQYF. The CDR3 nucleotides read TGTGCCAGTAGGGGGCCGCTCTCGACTAGCGGGAGAGGTCAAGAGACCCAGTACTTC.

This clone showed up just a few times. This CDR3 reads CASSISKGLFGYEQYF. CDR3 nucleotides: TGTGCCAGTAGTATCAGTAAGGGGTTGTTCGGCTACGAGCAGTACTTC. The J gene is TRBJ2-7, the V gene TRBV19; D possibly corresponds to TRBD1 (5 bases). V lost 3 bases, J lost 3 bases, and 18 bases lay in between. The CDR3 consists of 16 residues. CDR1 is LNHDA, CDR2 SQIVND, per germline (reference sequence).

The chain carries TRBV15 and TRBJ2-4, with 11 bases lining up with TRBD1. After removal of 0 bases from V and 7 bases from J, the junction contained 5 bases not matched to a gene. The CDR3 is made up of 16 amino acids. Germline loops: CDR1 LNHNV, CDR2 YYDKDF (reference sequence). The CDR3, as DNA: TGTGCCACCAGCAGAGATCGGGACAGGGGGAGGAACATTCAGTACTTC. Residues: CATSRDRDRGRNIQYF.

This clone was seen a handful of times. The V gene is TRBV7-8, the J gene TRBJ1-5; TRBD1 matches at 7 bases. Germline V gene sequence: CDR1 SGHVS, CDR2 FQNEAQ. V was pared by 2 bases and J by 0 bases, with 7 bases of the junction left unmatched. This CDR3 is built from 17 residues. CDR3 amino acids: CASSLTRYRGSNQPQHF. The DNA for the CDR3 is TGTGCCAGCAGCTTAACGCGGTACAGGGGTAGCAATCAGCCCCAGCATTTT.

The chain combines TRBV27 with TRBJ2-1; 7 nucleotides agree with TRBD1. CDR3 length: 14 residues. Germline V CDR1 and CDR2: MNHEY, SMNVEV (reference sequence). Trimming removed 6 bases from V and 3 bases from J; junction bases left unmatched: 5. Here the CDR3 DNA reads TGTGCCAGCAGCTCGGGACAGCTCTACAATGAGCAGTTCTTC. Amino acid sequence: CASSSGQLYNEQFF.

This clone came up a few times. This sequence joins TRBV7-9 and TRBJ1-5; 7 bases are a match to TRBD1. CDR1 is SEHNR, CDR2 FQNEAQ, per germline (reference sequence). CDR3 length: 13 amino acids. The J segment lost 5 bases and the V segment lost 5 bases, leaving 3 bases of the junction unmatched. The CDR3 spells CASSKDRDQPQHF. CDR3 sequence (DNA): TGTGCCAGCAGCAAAGACAGGGATCAGCCCCAGCATTTT.

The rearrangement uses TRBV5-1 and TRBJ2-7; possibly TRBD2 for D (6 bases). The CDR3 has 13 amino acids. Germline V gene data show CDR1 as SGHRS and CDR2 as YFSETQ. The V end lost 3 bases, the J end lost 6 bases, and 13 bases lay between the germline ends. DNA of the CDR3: TGCGCCAGCAGCTCCCAATCGGAGGGCGAGCAGTACTTC. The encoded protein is CASSSQSEGEQYF.

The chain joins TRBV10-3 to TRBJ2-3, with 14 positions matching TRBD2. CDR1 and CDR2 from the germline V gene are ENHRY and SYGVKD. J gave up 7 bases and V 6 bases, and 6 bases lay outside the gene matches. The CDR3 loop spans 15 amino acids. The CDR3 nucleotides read TGTGCCATCAGGGGGACTAGCGGGGGAGAACATACGCAGTATTTT. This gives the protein CAIRGTSGGEHTQYF.

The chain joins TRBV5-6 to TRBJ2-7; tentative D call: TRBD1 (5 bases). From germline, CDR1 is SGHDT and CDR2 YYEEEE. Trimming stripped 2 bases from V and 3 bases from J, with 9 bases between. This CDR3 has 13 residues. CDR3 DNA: TGTGCCAGCAGCTTAACAGGATTCTACGAGCAGTACTTC. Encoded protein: CASSLTGFYEQYF. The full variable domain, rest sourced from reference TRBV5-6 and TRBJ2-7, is DAGVTQSPTHLIKTRGQQVTLRCSPKSGHDTVSWYQQALGQGPQFIFQYYEEEERQRGNFPDRFSGHQFPNYSSELNVNALLLGDSALYLCASSLTGFYEQYFGPGTRLTVT.

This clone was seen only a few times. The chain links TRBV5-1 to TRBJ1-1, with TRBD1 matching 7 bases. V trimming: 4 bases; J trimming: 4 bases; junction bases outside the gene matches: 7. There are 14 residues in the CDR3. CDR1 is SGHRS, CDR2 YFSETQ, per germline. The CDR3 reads CASSQDRRGTEAFF. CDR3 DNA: TGCGCCAGCAGCCAGGACAGGCGAGGCACTGAAGCTTTCTTT. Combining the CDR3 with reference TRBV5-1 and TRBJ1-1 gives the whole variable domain KAGVTQTPRYLIKTRGQQVTLSCSPISGHRSVSWYQQTPGQGLQFLFEYFSETQRNKGNFPGRFSGRQFSNSRSEMNVSTLELGDSALYLCASSQDRRGTEAFFGQGTRLTVV.